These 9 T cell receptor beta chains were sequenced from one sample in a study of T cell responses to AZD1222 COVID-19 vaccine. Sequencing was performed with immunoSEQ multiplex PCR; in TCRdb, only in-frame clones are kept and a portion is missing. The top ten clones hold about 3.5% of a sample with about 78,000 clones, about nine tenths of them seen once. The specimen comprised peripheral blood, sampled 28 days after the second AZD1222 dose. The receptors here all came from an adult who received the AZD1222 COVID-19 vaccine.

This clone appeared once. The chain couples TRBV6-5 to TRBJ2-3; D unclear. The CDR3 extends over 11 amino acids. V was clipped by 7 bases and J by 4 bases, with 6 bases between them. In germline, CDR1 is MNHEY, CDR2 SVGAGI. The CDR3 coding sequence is TGTGCCAGCACGAAAGCAGATACGCAGTATTTT. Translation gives CASTKADTQYF.

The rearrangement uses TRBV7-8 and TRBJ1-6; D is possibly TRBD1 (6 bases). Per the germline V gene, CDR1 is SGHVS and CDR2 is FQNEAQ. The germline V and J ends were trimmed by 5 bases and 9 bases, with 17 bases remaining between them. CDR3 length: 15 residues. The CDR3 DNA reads TGTGCCAGCAGCCCGGACAGCCTTAGCCCTTCACCCCTCCACTTT. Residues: CASSPDSLSPSPLHF.

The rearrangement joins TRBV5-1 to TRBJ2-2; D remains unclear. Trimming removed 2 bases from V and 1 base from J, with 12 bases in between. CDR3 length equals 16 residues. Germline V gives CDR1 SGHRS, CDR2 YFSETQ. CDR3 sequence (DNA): TGCGCCAGCAGCTTCGGATGGATTGGGAACACCGGGGAGCTGTTTTTT. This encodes CASSFGWIGNTGELFF.

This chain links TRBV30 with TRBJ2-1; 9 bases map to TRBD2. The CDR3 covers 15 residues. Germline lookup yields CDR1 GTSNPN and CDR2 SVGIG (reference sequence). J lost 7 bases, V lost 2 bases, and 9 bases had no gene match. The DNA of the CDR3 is TGTGCCTGGAGTATGGGGCTAGCGGGGTCTAATGAGCAGTTCTTC. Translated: CAWSMGLAGSNEQFF.

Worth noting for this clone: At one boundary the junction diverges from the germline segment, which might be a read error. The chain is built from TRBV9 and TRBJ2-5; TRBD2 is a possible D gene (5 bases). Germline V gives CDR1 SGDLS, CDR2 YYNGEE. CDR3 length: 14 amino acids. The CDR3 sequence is CASSSRGAQGTQYF. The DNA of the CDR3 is TGTGCCAGCAGCTCCCGGGGAGCCCAAGGGACCCAGTACTTC.

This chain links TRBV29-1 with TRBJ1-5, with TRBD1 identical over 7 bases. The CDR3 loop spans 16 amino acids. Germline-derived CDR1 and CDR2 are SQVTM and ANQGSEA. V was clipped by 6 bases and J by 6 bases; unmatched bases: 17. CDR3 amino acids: CSVISMEGAGVQPQHF. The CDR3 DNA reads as TGCAGCGTAATCTCGATGGAGGGGGCCGGGGTTCAGCCCCAGCATTTT. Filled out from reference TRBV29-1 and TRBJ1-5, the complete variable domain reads SAVISQKPSRDICQRGTSLTIQCQVDSQVTMMFWYRQQPGQSLTLIATANQGSEATYESGFVIDKFPISRPNLTFSTLTVSNMSPEDSSIYLCSVISMEGAGVQPQHFGDGTRLSIL.

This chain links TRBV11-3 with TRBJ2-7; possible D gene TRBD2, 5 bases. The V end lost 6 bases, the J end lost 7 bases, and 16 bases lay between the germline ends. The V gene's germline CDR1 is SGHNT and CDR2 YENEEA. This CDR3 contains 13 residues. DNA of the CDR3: TGTGCCAGCAGTTTCCTCCGGCCGGGGGAGCAGTACTTC. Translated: CASSFLRPGEQYF.

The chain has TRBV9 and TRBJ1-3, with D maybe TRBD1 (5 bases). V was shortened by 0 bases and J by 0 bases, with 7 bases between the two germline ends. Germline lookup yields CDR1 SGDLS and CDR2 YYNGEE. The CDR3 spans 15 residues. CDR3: CASSVGQSSGNTIYF. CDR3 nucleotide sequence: TGTGCCAGCAGCGTAGGACAGAGCTCTGGAAACACCATATATTTT. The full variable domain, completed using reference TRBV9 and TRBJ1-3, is DSGVTQTPKHLITATGQRVTLRCSPRSGDLSVYWYQQSLDQGLQFLIQYYNGEERAKGNILERFSAQQFPDLHSELNLSSLELGDSALYFCASSVGQSSGNTIYFGEGSWLTVV.

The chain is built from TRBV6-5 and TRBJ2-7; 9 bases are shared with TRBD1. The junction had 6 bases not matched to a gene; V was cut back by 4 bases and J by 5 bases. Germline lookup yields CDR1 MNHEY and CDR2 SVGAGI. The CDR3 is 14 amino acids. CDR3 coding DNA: TGTGCCAGCAGTTCTACAGGGGGCGCGAACGAGCAGTACTTC. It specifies CASSSTGGANEQYF.